This T cell receptor (beta chain) was found in a study of T cells in Graves' hyperthyroidism and ophthalmopathy. Overall study results and limits: In the analysis, a 13 V-J model separated ophthalmopathy from stable hyperthyroidism.

There are many counts of this clonotype. Its specificity is unknown. The length of the CDR3 is 15 residues. The V and J ends lost 3 bases and 3 bases respectively, with 12 bases between them. Germline CDR1 and CDR2: MDHEN and SYDVKM. TCR beta CDR3 region amplification was performed from RNA transcripts. During a first-round RT-PCR of the TCR CDR3, the HTBI primer set was used. Using its own MiXCR run on the multiplex PCR reads, TCRdb lists one record per CDR3 protein. The sample records more than 300,000 distinct CDR3 sequences, about 15% being singletons. This receptor was obtained from a woman aged 55-69 years with Graves' hyperthyroidism. The chain carries TRBV28 and TRBJ2-1; D tentatively reads TRBD1 or TRBD2 (5 bases each). Source material: blood. The CDR3 region has the DNA TGTGCCAGCAGTTTGCCGGGACGGCTCTACAATGAGCAGTTCTTC. Translated, it gives CASSLPGRLYNEQFF.